This entry features one T cell receptor (beta chain) sequence. The sample comes from a study of blood T cell repertoires in COVID-19. The protocol was immunoSEQ multiplex PCR, while the TCRdb copy is restricted to in-frame clones and leaves out a portion. The table records around 250,000 clones, around 84% of them present only once. Looked up from germline, CDR1 is SGHAT and CDR2 is FQNNGV. Trimming stripped 5 bases from V and 7 bases from J, with 20 bases between. The CDR3 spans 15 residues. The rearrangement uses TRBV11-2 and TRBJ2-5; TRBD2 is a possible D gene (6 bases). This sequence was found in a middle-aged man who had been exposed to COVID-19. Sequencing was done on a sample of PBMCs or T cells enriched from blood (not recorded which). CDR3 DNA: TGTGCCAGCAGCAATCCGTCCGGGAGACCGGCGACCCAGTACTTC. This codes for CASSNPSGRPATQYF.